The 13 T cell receptor beta chains presented below share a single source sample, sequenced in a study of spatial heterogeneity in lung cancer (dated by TCRdb to the late 2010s). Libraries were built with 5' RACE. For sequencing, a NextSeq 500 was employed. TCRdb's own reprocessing of the public reads used fastp at Q25 and MiXCR and kept productive beta chains. Rows matching on CDR3 protein sequence are summarized as one entry with the most common DNA and genes. This sample comprises roughly 91,000 distinct CDR3 sequences, approximately 20% of them detected only once. The ten largest account for 6.2% of the sample. Sample time point, as interpreted from the label and publication: sample taken at primary tumor resection. TCR sequencing used whole RNA extracted from tumor and nontumor lung tissue, or from cryopreserved PBMC samples, without cell sorting. The sample here was PBMCs, taken at surgery. Receptor source: a male donor with early-stage non-small cell lung cancer.

This clonotype has at least ten counts. The chain employs TRBV12-5 and TRBJ2-1, with TRBD2 matching over 10 bases. The V segment lost 5 bases and the J segment 10 bases; nucleotides outside the gene matches: 2. This CDR3 comprises 12 residues. Per germline, CDR1 LGHNT and CDR2 FRNRAP. The chain's CDR3 is CASGQGLAEQFF. CDR3 coding DNA: TGTGCTAGTGGTCAGGGACTAGCGGAGCAGTTCTTC.

This clonotype was observed a handful of times. The gene calls are TRBV9 and TRBJ2-5, with D perhaps TRBD2 (6 bases). CDR1 is SGDLS and CDR2 is YYNGEE in the germline V gene. The CDR3 is 16 amino acids. The V end was cut by 0 bases, the J end by 0 bases, with 12 bases between. The CDR3 nucleotides read TGTGCCAGCAGCGTAGGAGTAGCGGAATACCAAGAGACCCAGTACTTC. This codes for CASSVGVAEYQETQYF.

The table lists this clonotype with a few counts. The V call is TRBV4-2, the J call TRBJ1-5; 8 nucleotides line up with TRBD1. In germline, CDR1 is LGHNA, CDR2 YNFKEQ. The CDR3 consists of 15 residues. Unmatched junction bases numbered 8, after V lost 3 bases and J lost 7 bases. The CDR3 nucleotides are TGTGCCAGCAGCCAGCAACAGGGGGAGGAACAGCCCCAGCATTTT. As protein: CASSQQQGEEQPQHF.

The genes are TRBV28 and TRBJ2-3; no firm D call. The CDR3 sequence is 16 residues long. CDR1 is MDHEN, CDR2 SYDVKM, per germline. The V end was cut by 7 bases, the J end by 1 base, with 18 bases between. The CDR3 is CASTLASARGTDTQYF. The CDR3 DNA sequence: TGTGCCAGCACCCTGGCGTCGGCCCGGGGCACAGATACGCAGTATTTT.

In this sample, this clonotype turned up a few times. The chain recombines TRBV7-3 with TRBJ2-1; maybe TRBD1 (6 bases). This CDR3 is 16 amino acids long. Trimming stripped 1 base from V and 2 bases from J, with 12 bases between. CDR1 and CDR2 from the germline V gene are SGHTA and FQGTGA. The CDR3 here is CASSLRPPGAYNEQFF. The CDR3 nucleotides are TGTGCCAGCAGCTTAAGGCCCCCAGGGGCCTACAATGAGCAGTTCTTC.

This clonotype occurred many times. The gene calls are TRBV5-1 and TRBJ1-6, with a possible D match to TRBD1 (6 bases). With 7 bases removed from V and 7 bases from J, the gap between germline ends came to 15 bases. Germline V CDR1 and CDR2: SGHRS, YFSETQ. The CDR3 spans 14 residues. The CDR3 DNA follows: TGCGCCAGCCGCACCACCAGGGGAAATTCACCCCTCCACTTT. It yields the protein CASRTTRGNSPLHF.

This chain joins TRBV6-2 or TRBV6-3 and TRBJ2-7, with 7 bases lining up with TRBD2. After removal of 6 bases from V and 3 bases from J, the junction contained 11 bases not matched to a gene. CDR3 length: 15 residues. CDR1 and CDR2 (germline): MNHEY, SVGEGT. The CDR3 sequence is CASREKAGPYYEQYF. CDR3 sequence (DNA): TGTGCCAGCAGGGAAAAAGCGGGGCCCTACTACGAGCAGTACTTC.

The table lists this clonotype with a few counts. The chain couples TRBV4-2 to TRBJ1-3; D is unresolved. In germline, CDR1 is LGHNA, CDR2 YNFKEQ. V shed 0 bases and J shed 0 bases, with 12 bases lying between them. This CDR3 is 17 amino acids long. CDR3 in amino acids: CASSQDLRSSSGNTIYF. The CDR3 nucleotides read TGTGCCAGCAGCCAAGATCTACGGTCAAGCTCTGGAAACACCATATATTTT.

The rearrangement joins TRBV9 to TRBJ2-3, with D perhaps given as TRBD1 or TRBD2 (5 bases each). The CDR3 has 15 amino acids. V was pared by 0 bases and J by 3 bases, with 11 bases between. Looked up from germline, CDR1 is SGDLS and CDR2 is YYNGEE. CDR3 in amino acids: CASSVVGELTDTQYF. In DNA, the CDR3 is TGTGCCAGCAGCGTAGTGGGGGAATTGACAGATACGCAGTATTTT.

The rearrangement joins TRBV3-1 to TRBJ2-7, with TRBD2 matching over 7 bases. The junction had 7 bases not matched to a gene; V was cut back by 4 bases and J by 7 bases. Germline loops: CDR1 LGHDT, CDR2 YNNKEL (reference sequence). The CDR3 has 13 residues. CDR3 protein: CASSPGLNREQYF. The CDR3 DNA follows: TGTGCCAGCAGCCCGGGACTAAATCGAGAGCAGTACTTC.

The V and J genes are TRBV7-8 and TRBJ2-7, with TRBD2 matching 7 bases. V was clipped by 4 bases and J by 0 bases; unmatched bases: 3. The CDR3 length is 14 residues. Germline CDR1 reads SGHVS; CDR2 reads FQNEAQ. CDR3 coding DNA: TGTGCCAGCAGCTCATCTAGCGGCTCCTACGAGCAGTACTTC. Translated: CASSSSSGSYEQYF.

This clonotype was seen many times. The chain is built from TRBV29-1 and TRBJ2-1, with TRBD2 identical over 7 bases. The V gene's germline CDR1 is SQVTM and CDR2 ANQGSEA. This CDR3 region has 13 residues. V shed 1 base, J shed 7 bases, and the junction held 4 bases outside the gene matches. This CDR3 is CSVEVRDYNEQFF. The CDR3 bases are TGCAGCGTTGAAGTCCGGGACTATAATGAGCAGTTCTTC.

Worth noting for this clonotype: A junction boundary mismatches the germline segment, possibly from a read error. This sequence joins TRBV9 and TRBJ2-7; 7 nucleotides agree with TRBD1. In germline, CDR1 is SGDLS, CDR2 YYNGEE. This CDR3 spans 14 amino acids. CDR3 sequence reads: CVSSIGDRVGEQYF. CDR3 nucleotide sequence: TGTGTCAGCAGCATTGGAGACAGGGTCGGTGAGCAGTACTTC. The complete variable domain, with remaining parts taken from reference TRBV9 and TRBJ2-7, reads DSGVTQTPKHLITATGQRVTLRCSPRSGDLSVYWYQQSLDQGLQFLIQYYNGEERAKGNILERFSAQQFPDLHSELNLSSLELGDSALYFCVSSIGDRVGEQYFGPGTRLTVT.